The TCR beta chain described here comes from a study of cytomegalovirus exposure and HLA in healthy donors. The donors were members of the roughly 130-subject validation cohort (separate from the roughly 700-subject first cohort). Comment on this clone: No antigen is known for it.

Sequencing used immunoSEQ multiplex PCR; TCRdb keeps in-frame clones, though not all of them. Here the sample spans a few hundred thousand clones, around 91% being singletons. Whole-study results and caveats: Rarity characterized most TCR sequences, yet some public TCRs appeared in many donors. Investigators reported under 200 TCR beta chains as tied to cytomegalovirus.

The clonotype originates from a woman younger than 35 in good health and CMV-seronegative. The specimen was PBMCs.

CDR3 in DNA: TGTGCCAGCAGCTTAGACAGGGGGGGCTACGCCAAAAACATTCAGTACTTC. This gives the protein CASSLDRGGYAKNIQYF. The chain employs TRBV5-8 and TRBJ2-4; 9 positions agree with TRBD1. V gave up 2 bases and J gave up 1 base; unmatched junction bases: 7. The CDR3 runs to 17 residues. CDR1 SGHTS and CDR2 YDEGEE come from the germline V gene.